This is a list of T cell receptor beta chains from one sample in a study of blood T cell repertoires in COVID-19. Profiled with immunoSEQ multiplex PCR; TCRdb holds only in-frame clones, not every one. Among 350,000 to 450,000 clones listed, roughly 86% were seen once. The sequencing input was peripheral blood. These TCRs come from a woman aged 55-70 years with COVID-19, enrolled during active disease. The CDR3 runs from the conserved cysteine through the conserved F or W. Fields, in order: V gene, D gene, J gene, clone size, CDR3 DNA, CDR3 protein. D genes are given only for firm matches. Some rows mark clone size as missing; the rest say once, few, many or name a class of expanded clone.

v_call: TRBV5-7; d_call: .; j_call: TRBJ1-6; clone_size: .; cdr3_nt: TGTGCCAGCAGCTCCACACGGGGGAATTCACCCCTCCACTTT; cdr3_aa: CASSSTRGNSPLHF
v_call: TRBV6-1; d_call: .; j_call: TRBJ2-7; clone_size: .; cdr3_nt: TGTGCCAGCAGTGAATATCCCGTTGACGAGCAGTACTTC; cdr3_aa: CASSEYPVDEQYF
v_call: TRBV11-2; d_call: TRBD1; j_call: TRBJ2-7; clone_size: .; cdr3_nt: TGTGCCAGCAGCTTAGCCCGGGACAGACCCTACGAGCAGTACTTC; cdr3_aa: CASSLARDRPYEQYF
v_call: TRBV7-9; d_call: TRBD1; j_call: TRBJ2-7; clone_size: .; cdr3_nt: TGTGCCAGCAGCCAGGGGACAGCCTACGAGCAGTACTTC; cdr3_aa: CASSQGTAYEQYF
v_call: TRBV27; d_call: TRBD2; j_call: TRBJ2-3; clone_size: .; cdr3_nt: TGTGCCAGCAGCCCTAGCGGGGGGGCAACAGATACGCAGTATTTT; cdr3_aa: CASSPSGGATDTQYF
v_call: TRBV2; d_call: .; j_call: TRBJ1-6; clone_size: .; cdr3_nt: TGTGCCAGCACAGGAGGGCTGTATAATTCACCCCTCCACTTT; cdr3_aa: CASTGGLYNSPLHF
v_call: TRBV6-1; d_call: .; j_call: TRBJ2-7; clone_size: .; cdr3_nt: TGTGCCAGCAGTGAAGCAGGGGCAGGGTCCACCTACGAGCAGTACTTC; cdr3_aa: CASSEAGAGSTYEQYF
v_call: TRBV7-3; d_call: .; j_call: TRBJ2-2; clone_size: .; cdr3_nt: TGTGCCAGCTCCTGGGGCCTCGGGGAGCTGTTTTTT; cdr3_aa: CASSWGLGELFF
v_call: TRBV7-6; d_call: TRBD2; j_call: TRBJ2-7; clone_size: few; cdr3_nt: TGTGCCAGCAGCTTAGATCCTCCGGGGGGGGAACACTACGAGCAGTACTTC; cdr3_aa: CASSLDPPGGEHYEQYF
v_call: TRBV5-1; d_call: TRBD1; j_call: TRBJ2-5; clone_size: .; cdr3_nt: TGCGCCAGCAGCTCTGGACAGGGGCAGACCCAGTACTTC; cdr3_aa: CASSSGQGQTQYF
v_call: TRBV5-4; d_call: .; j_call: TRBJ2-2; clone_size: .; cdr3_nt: TGTGCCAGCAGCTTGGGATGGAGCACCGGGGAGCTGTTTTTT; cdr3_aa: CASSLGWSTGELFF
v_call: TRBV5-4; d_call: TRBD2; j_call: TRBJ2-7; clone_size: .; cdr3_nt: TGTGCCAGCAGCCGAAGCGGGGACTCCTACGAGCAGTACTTC; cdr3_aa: CASSRSGDSYEQYF
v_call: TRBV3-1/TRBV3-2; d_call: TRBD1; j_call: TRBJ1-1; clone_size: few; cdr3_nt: TGTGCCAGCAGCCAGGGGACAGGGGTGAACACTGAAGCTTTCTTT; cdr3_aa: CASSQGTGVNTEAFF
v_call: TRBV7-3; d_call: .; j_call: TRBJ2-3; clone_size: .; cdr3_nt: TGTGCCAGCAGCTTAAATCCTAGCGGCACAGATACGCAGTATTTT; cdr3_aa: CASSLNPSGTDTQYF
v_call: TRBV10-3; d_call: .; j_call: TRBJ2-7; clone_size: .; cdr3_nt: TGTGCCACCCTTTATGAAGGGAGCTCCTACGAGCAGTACTTC; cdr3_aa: CATLYEGSSYEQYF
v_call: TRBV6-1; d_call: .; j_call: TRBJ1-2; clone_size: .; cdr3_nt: TGTGCCAGCAGTGAAAACCAGGGCTATGGCTACACCTTC; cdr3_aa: CASSENQGYGYTF
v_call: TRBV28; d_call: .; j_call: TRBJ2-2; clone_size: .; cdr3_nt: TGTGCCAGCAGGGTCCTGAGAGGGGAGCTGTTTTTT; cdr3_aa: CASRVLRGELFF
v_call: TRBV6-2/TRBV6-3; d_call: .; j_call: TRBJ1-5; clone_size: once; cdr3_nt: TGTGCCAGCAGTTACTCGATGGGGGGGAGCAATCAGCCCCAGCATTTT; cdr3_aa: CASSYSMGGSNQPQHF
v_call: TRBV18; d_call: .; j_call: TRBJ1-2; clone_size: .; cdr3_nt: TGTGCCAGCTCACCATCAGGGGAAGGTAGCTATGGCTACACCTTC; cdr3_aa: CASSPSGEGSYGYTF
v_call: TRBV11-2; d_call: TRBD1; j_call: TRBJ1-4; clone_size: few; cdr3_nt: TGTGCCAGCAGCTCGTGGACAGGGGGAGATGAAAAACTGTTTTTT; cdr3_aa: CASSSWTGGDEKLFF
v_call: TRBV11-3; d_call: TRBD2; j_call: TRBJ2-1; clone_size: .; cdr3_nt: TGTGCCAGCAGCGGGGAGCGGGGGAAGAACAATGAGCAGTTCTTC; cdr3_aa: CASSGERGKNNEQFF
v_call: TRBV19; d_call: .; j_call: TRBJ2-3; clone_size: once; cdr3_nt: TGTGCCAGTAGTCGCAGGTTAAACACAGATACGCAGTATTTT; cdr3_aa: CASSRRLNTDTQYF
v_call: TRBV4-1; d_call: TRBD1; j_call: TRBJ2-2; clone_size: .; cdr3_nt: TGCGCCAGCAGCCGCTCGAGGGGGACAGGGAGGACCGGGGAGCTGTTTTTT; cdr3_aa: CASSRSRGTGRTGELFF
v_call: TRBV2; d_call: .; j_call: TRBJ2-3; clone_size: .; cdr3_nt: TGTGCCAGCAAAAGCGTGGGAGAGGGCACAGATACGCAGTATTTT; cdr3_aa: CASKSVGEGTDTQYF
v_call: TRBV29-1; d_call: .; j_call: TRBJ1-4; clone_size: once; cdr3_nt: TGCAGCGTGGTTCAGGGGAATGAAAAACTGTTTTTT; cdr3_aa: CSVVQGNEKLFF
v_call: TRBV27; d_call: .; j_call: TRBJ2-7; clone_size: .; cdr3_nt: TGTGCCAGCAGTTTATTGGCAGGGGCATCCACCGAGCAGTACTTC; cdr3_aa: CASSLLAGASTEQYF
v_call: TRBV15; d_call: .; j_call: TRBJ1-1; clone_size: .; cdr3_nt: TGTGCCACCAGCAGAGCATGGGGGGGGAGGACTGAAGCTTTCTTT; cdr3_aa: CATSRAWGGRTEAFF
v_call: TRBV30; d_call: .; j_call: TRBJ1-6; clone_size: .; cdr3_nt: TGTGCCTGGAGCGACAGATTGGATTCACCCCTCCACTTT; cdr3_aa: CAWSDRLDSPLHF
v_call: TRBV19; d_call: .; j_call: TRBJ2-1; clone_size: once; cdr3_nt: TGTGCCAGTAGTCCAAGACTAGGATCAGGCAATGAGCAGTTCTTC; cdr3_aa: CASSPRLGSGNEQFF
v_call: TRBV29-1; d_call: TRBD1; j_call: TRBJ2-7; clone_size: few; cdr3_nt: TGCAGCGCGGTACAGGGGGCGAGGGAGCAGTACTTC; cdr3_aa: CSAVQGAREQYF
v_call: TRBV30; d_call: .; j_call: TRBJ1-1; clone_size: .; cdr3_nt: TGTGCCTGGAGTGGGACAAAAACTGAAGCTTTCTTT; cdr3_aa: CAWSGTKTEAFF
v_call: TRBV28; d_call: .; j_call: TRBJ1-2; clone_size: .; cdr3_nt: TGTGCCAGCAGTACCGCCGGAGCGGGGGCCCATGGCTACACCTTC; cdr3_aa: CASSTAGAGAHGYTF
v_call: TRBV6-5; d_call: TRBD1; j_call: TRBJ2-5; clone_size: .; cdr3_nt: TGTGCCAGCAGTTACTCTATTAACAGGGGTGAGACCCAGTACTTC; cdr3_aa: CASSYSINRGETQYF
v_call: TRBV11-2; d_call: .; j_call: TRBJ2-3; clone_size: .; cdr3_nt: TGTGCCAGCAGCTTAGATATCGGCCTAGCGACAGATACGCAGTATTTT; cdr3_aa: CASSLDIGLATDTQYF
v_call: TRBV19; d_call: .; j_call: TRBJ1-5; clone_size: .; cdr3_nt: TGTGCCAGTAGTCAGCCTCGAGGGAATCAGCCCCAGCATTTT; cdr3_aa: CASSQPRGNQPQHF
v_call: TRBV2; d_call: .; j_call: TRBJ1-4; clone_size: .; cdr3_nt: TGTGCCAGCAGTGCGCGGGGGGCGCCGGGAAAACTGTTTTTT; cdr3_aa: CASSARGAPGKLFF
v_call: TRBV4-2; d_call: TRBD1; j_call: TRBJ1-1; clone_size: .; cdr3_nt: TGTGCCAGCAGCCGAACAACAGGGGGGAACACTGAAGCTTTCTTT; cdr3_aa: CASSRTTGGNTEAFF